These 13 T cell receptor beta chains share one sample of origin, sequenced in a study of OX40 agonist ivuxolimab in advanced cancers. TCRdb keeps only in-frame clones here, not all; method: immunoSEQ multiplex PCR. The sample has 50,000 to 80,000 clones, about 90% seen once; the top ten hold over 4%. The specimen was CD4+ or CD8+ T cells sorted from blood, collected in a trial of the OX40 agonist ivuxolimab. The receptors come from an adult with an advanced solid tumor such as melanoma, head and neck, liver or kidney cancer.

The chain employs TRBV28 and TRBJ1-5; D may be TRBD1 (6 bases). With 3 bases removed from V and 2 bases from J, the gap between germline ends came to 17 bases. The CDR3 loop spans 17 amino acids. Germline assignment: CDR1 MDHEN and CDR2 SYDVKM. The CDR3 reads CASSFVGGLIGNQPQHF. CDR3 in DNA: TGTGCCAGCAGTTTCGTCGGGGGGCTAATTGGCAATCAGCCCCAGCATTTT.

This chain uses TRBV2 with TRBJ2-7; a possible D gene is TRBD2 (6 bases). The ends were cut back, 5 bases at V and 6 bases at J, with 11 bases in the middle. Looked up from germline, CDR1 is SNHLY and CDR2 is FYNNEI. CDR3 length: 12 residues. The CDR3 nucleotides are TGTGCCAGCAGTCTAGACGGGGGCGAGCAGTACTTC. This gives the protein CASSLDGGEQYF.

V is TRBV21-1 and J is TRBJ2-1; TRBD1 is the table's D call and was not checked against the DNA. TRBV21-1 is recorded as a pseudogene. The CDR3 is made up of 16 amino acids. This chain's CDR3 is CASSKASRLRLGEQFF. CDR3 sequence (DNA): TGTGCCAGCAGCAAAGCCTCCAGGCTTCGGTTGGGTGAGCAGTTCTTC.

The chain employs TRBV6-1 and TRBJ2-7; D is uncertain. V dropped 4 bases and J dropped 7 bases, with 11 bases sitting between them. Germline V gene lookup returns CDR1 MNHNS and CDR2 SASEGT. The CDR3 is 12 amino acids. The CDR3 DNA reads as TGTGCCAGCAGTGGGGCCCTTCGGGAGCAGTACTTC. It encodes CASSGALREQYF.

The chain couples TRBV5-1 to TRBJ1-5; D is ambiguous. The V and J ends lost 0 bases and 3 bases respectively, with 10 bases between them. There are 15 residues in the CDR3. CDR1 and CDR2 from the germline V gene are SGHRS and YFSETQ. Here the CDR3 DNA reads TGCGCCAGCAGCTTGGGCGGCCAGGACAATCAGCCCCAGCATTTT. Encoded protein: CASSLGGQDNQPQHF.

V usage is TRBV30 and J usage is TRBJ1-2, with 9 nucleotides matching TRBD1. The CDR3 runs 12 residues. Germline loops: CDR1 GTSNPN, CDR2 SVGIG (reference sequence). V was clipped by 5 bases and J by 7 bases; unmatched bases: 5. The CDR3 sequence: CAWEQGALGYTF. The CDR3 region has the DNA TGTGCCTGGGAACAGGGGGCGCTTGGCTACACCTTC. Filled out from reference TRBV30 and TRBJ1-2, the complete variable domain reads SQTIHQWPATLVQPVGSPLSLECTVEGTSNPNLYWYRQAAGRGLQLLFYSVGIGQISSEVPQNLSASRPQDRQFILSSKKLLLSDSGFYLCAWEQGALGYTFGSGTRLTVV.

The chain couples TRBV6-5 to TRBJ2-5; D is possibly TRBD1 (6 bases). Per the germline V gene, CDR1 is MNHEY and CDR2 is SVGAGI. The CDR3 length is 14 residues. Trimming left V 2 bases short and J 5 bases short, with 12 bases between. Here the CDR3 reads CASSYGTRGETQYF. CDR3 DNA sequence: TGTGCCAGCAGTTACGGGACCAGGGGTGAGACCCAGTACTTC.

The CDR3 nucleotides are TGTGCCAGCCTCGGCAGCACCTTGGCCCAGTACTTC. Translation gives CASLGSTLAQYF. V and J are TRBV28 and TRBJ2-5; D gene unclear. This CDR3 spans 12 amino acids. Germline values: CDR1 MDHEN, CDR2 SYDVKM. Between the trimmed V and J ends, which lost 8 bases and 9 bases, there was a span of 16 bases.

The V call is TRBV7-3, the J call TRBJ2-3, with 12 bases that match TRBD2. Looked up from germline, CDR1 is SGHTA and CDR2 is FQGTGA. The CDR3 is 17 residues long. Germline trimming cut 4 bases from V and 0 bases from J; bases unmatched to any gene: 5. The CDR3 nucleotides are TGTGCCAGCAGCTCCGGACTAGCGGGAACTAGCACAGATACGCAGTATTTT. It encodes CASSSGLAGTSTDTQYF.

This chain connects TRBV7-3 to TRBJ2-6; D possibly corresponds to TRBD2 (6 bases). The length of the CDR3 is 17 residues. With 5 bases removed from V and 0 bases from J, the gap between germline ends came to 14 bases. Germline values: CDR1 SGHTA, CDR2 FQGTGA. CDR3 protein: CASSLRGLHSGANVLTF. CDR3 in DNA: TGTGCCAGCAGCCTCCGGGGACTGCACTCTGGGGCCAACGTCCTGACTTTC. Combining the CDR3 with reference TRBV7-3 and TRBJ2-6 gives the whole variable domain GAGVSQTPSNKVTEKGKYVELRCDPISGHTALYWYRQSLGQGPEFLIYFQGTGAADDSGLPNDRFFAVRPEGSVSTLKIQRTERGDSAVYLCASSLRGLHSGANVLTFGAGSRLTVL.

The chain links TRBV28 to TRBJ1-5; no reliable D call. CDR1 is MDHEN and CDR2 is SYDVKM in the germline V gene. The CDR3 consists of 13 residues. The V gene lost 6 bases and the J gene lost 3 bases, with 9 bases spanning the gap. In DNA form, the CDR3 reads TGTGCCAGCAGGGACTCCTTCAATCAGCCCCAGCATTTT. This translates into CASRDSFNQPQHF.

The chain recombines TRBV7-8 with TRBJ2-7; TRBD1 agrees at 9 bases. CDR3 length: 16 amino acids. Germline V gene lookup returns CDR1 SGHVS and CDR2 FQNEAQ. J gave up 2 bases and V 1 base, and 6 bases lay outside the gene matches. The CDR3 sequence is CASSLEAGQGTYEQYF. The CDR3 nucleotides are TGTGCCAGCAGCTTAGAGGCGGGACAGGGAACCTACGAGCAGTACTTC.

This chain links TRBV5-8 with TRBJ2-3, with TRBD2 matching 7 bases. The J segment lost 13 bases and the V segment lost 1 base, leaving 15 bases of the junction unmatched. In germline, CDR1 is SGHTS, CDR2 YDEGEE. The CDR3 totals 15 residues. CDR3 DNA sequence: TGTGCCAGCAGCTTGCTTGGCGGGGGTCCCCCATCGGAGTATTTT. It encodes CASSLLGGGPPSEYF.